The clone carrying this T cell receptor beta chain was counted at least ten times. The junction departs from the called germline gene at one end, perhaps through a read error. The sample originates from a study of T cells in Graves' hyperthyroidism and ophthalmopathy. What was amplified from RNA transcripts were TCR beta CDR3 regions. Using the HTBI primer set, a first-round RT-PCR was run on the TCR CDR3. A single record per CDR3 protein comes from TCRdb applying MiXCR to the multiplex PCR reads. The table shows 250,000 to 350,000 distinct CDR3 sequences, with around 15% occurring only once. Germline CDR1 reads SGHRS; CDR2 reads YFSETQ. This CDR3 is built from 15 residues.

The rearrangement uses TRBV5-1 and TRBJ2-1; 7 nucleotides agree with TRBD2. The sample taken for sequencing was blood. The receptor's source is a woman aged 55-69 years with Graves' ophthalmopathy. CDR3 DNA sequence: TGTGCCAGCAGCCTGGGACTATCAAGCTACAATGAGCAGTTCTTC. Amino acid sequence: CASSLGLSSYNEQFF.